This TCR beta chain emerged from a study of blood T cell repertoires in COVID-19 (TCRdb year 2020). As for the study more broadly: Collaborator samples came from the United States, Italy and Spain and covered acute and convalescent phases of COVID-19. The material from the prospective study consisted of cDNA or gDNA derived from T cells, B-cell-depleted T cells, or PBMCs. A freely available public database, intended as a resource for researchers studying the immune response to SARS-CoV-2, is where the repertoires were released. Where HLA class I and class II types were available, the types were taken from metadata supplied by the sample provider, not from assay-based typing. Samples were obtained from the ongoing ImmuneRACE study (first 160 participants) and from about 1,300 subjects provided by 6 global collaborators. Sample metadata almost always included a de-identified subject ID, COVID-19 status, age in years and sex. The dataset comprised deeply sampled blood TCRbeta repertoires from subjects exposed to, actively infected with, or recovered from COVID-19.

In the case of this clone: This receptor's antigen is unknown. Base qualities are not at hand, and no much larger clone is one base apart.

Cut back by 0 bases and 1 base, the V and J ends lie 5 bases apart. From a lookup of the germline V gene, CDR1 and CDR2 are SGHRS and YFSETQ. The CDR3 has 13 amino acids, counting the end cysteine and phenylalanine. The retained sequence is limited to the CDR3, 39 bases, with the frame set at the first base. Overall study outcomes, separate from this receptor: How much clinical and demographic metadata was included differed by source and by participant, and the metadata was provided uncurated.

Participants in the prospective study were aged about 18 to 95 years, lived in under 30 United States geographic areas, and enrolled through a virtual design. Cohort assignment in the prospective study relied on participant-reported clinical history from a screening survey and a study questionnaire. For ImmuneRACE Cohort 3, a participant was defined as recovered based on two consecutive negative NP/OP PCR tests, clearance by a healthcare professional, or resolution of symptoms. In the prospective study, whole blood, serum and a nasopharyngeal or oropharyngeal swab were collected from each participant by mobile phlebotomists. Additional blood draws and questionnaires over an approximately 2-month period could optionally be provided by prospective study participants. Before DNA extraction, blood samples from the prospective study were shipped at room temperature or frozen. TCRbeta CDR3 regions were amplified from genomic DNA by means of the immunoSEQ Assay, a bias-controlled multiplex PCR. The source study handled its data this way. The number of nucleated cells in each sample was estimated by amplification of reference gene primers within the assay. To quantify the absolute abundance of each unique TCRbeta CDR3 rearrangement, sequence reads were collapsed and filtered. Productive Simpson clonality was computed per sample as the square root of Simpson's diversity index over productive rearrangements. TCRdb mirrors the immuneACCESS table, restricted to in-frame sequences. Some clones are absent from its copies; in checked studies, under half trace to an unresolved V gene, and the reason for the others is unknown. V and J calls and clone size are copied from that table; D and trimming were computed from the DNA. The sample table lists 150,000 to 200,000 clones, approximately 82% of them with a count of one. The ten largest clones add up to 13% to 15% of the sample.

This clonotype was sampled from a man aged 50 or older who had recovered from COVID-19. The specimen was PBMCs or T cells enriched from blood (not recorded which). The receptor chain draws on TRBV5-1 and TRBJ2-7; no D gene can be assigned with confidence. The nucleotides are TGCGCCAGCAGCTTGGCGGAGTCCTACGAGCAGTACTTC. It codes for CASSLAESYEQYF.